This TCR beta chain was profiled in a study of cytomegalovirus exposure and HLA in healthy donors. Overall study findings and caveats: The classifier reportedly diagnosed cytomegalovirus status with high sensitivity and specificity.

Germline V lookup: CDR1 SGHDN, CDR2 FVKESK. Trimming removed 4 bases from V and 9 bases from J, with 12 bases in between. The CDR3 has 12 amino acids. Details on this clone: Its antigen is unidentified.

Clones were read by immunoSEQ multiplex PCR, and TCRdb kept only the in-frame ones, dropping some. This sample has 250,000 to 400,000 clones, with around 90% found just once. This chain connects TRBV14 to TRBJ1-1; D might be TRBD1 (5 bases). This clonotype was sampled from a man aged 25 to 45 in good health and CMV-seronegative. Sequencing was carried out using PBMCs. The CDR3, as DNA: TGTGCCAGCAGCCTAGGGGCGATCCAAGCTTTCTTT. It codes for CASSLGAIQAFF.